This TCR beta chain stems from a study of molecular identifiers for immune sequencing clone quantification. The CDR3 is made up of 14 amino acids. Germline V gives CDR1 SGHTA, CDR2 FQGNSA. To note about this clonotype: Germline is not matched at one junction end, which may reflect a read error.

TCRdb passed the PCR reads through MiXCR, listing each CDR3 protein once. The sample consists of about 510,000 distinct CDR3 sequences, over 20% of them appearing once. CD8+CD4-CCR7+CD45RA+ cells were sorted as naive CD8 T cells. The clonotype comes from a human donor in good health. Some libraries in this study had Jurkat cell RNA spiked in. The sample was naive CD8+ T cells from blood, with Jurkat cell RNA spiked in. Subset in this sample: FACS-sorted CD8+CD4-CCR7+CD45RA+ naive T cells. The V call is TRBV7-2, the J call TRBJ2-7, with TRBD1 matching 7 bases. The CDR3 nucleotides read TGTGCCAGTAGCTTCATGGGACAGACCTACGGGCAGTACTTC. Translation: CASSFMGQTYGQYF.